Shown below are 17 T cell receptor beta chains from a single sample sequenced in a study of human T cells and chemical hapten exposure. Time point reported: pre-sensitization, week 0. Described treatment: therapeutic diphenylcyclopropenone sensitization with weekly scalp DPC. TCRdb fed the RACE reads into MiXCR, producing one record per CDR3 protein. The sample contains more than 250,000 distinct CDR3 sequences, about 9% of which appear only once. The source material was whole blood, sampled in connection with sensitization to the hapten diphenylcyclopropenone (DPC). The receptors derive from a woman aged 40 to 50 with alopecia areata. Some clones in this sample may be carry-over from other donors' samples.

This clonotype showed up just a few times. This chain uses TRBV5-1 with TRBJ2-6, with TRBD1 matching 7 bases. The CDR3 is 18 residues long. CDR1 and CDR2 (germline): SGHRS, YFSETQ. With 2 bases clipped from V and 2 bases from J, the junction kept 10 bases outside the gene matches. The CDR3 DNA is TGCGCCAGCAGCTTTCGGGAAACAGGGGAAGCTGGGGCCAACGTCCTGACTTTC. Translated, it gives CASSFRETGEAGANVLTF.

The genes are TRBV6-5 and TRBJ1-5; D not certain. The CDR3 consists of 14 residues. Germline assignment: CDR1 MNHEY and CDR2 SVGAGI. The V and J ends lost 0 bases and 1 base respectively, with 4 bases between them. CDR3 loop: CASSYSRSNQPQHF. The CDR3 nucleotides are TGTGCCAGCAGTTACTCGCGGAGCAATCAGCCCCAGCATTTT.

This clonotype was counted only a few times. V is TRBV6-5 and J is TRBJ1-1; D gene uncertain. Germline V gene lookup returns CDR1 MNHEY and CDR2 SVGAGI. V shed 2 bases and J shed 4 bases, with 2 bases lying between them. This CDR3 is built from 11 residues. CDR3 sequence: CASSYVTEAFF. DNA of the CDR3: TGTGCCAGCAGTTACGTCACTGAAGCTTTCTTT.

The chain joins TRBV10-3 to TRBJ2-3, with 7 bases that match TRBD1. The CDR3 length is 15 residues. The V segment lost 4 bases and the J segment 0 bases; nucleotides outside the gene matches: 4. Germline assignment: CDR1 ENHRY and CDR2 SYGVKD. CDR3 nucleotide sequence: TGTGCCATCAGTGCGCGACAGGGTAGCACAGATACGCAGTATTTT. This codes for CAISARQGSTDTQYF.

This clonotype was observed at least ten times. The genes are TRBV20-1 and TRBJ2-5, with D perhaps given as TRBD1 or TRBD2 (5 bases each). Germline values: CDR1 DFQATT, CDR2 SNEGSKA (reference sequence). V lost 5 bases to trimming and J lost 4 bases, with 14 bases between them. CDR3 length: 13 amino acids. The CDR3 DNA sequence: TGCAGTGCTCTCCCCCCGGGGACAGAGACCCAGTACTTC. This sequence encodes CSALPPGTETQYF.

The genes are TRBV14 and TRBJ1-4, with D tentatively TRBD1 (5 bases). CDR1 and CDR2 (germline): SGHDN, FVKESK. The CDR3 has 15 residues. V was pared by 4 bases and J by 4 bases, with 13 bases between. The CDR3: CASSRDSYVNEKLFF. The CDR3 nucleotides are TGTGCCAGCAGCCGCGACAGTTATGTTAATGAAAAACTGTTTTTT.

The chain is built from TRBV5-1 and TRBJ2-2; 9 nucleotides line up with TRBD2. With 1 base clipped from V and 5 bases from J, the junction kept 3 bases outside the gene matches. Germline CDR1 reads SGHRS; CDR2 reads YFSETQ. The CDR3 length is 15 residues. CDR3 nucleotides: TGCGCCAGCAGCTTGCAAACTAGCGGGACCGGGGAGCTGTTTTTT. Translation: CASSLQTSGTGELFF.

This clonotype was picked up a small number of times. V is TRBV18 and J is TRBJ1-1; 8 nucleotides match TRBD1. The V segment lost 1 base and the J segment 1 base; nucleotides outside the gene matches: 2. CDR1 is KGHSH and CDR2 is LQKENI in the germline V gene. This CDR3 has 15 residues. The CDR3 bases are TGTGCCAGCTCACCACGACAGGGGCCGAACACTGAAGCTTTCTTT. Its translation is CASSPRQGPNTEAFF. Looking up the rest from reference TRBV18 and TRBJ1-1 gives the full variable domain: NAGVMQNPRHLVRRRGQEARLRCSPMKGHSHVYWYRQLPEEGLKFMVYLQKENIIDESGMPKERFSAEFPKEGPSILRIQQVVRGDSAAYFCASSPRQGPNTEAFFGQGTRLTVV.

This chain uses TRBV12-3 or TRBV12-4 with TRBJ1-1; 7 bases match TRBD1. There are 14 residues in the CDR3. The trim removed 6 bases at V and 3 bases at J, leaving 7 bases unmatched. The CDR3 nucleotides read TGTGCCAGCAGGGCCGGGACAGATTACACTGAAGCTTTCTTT. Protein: CASRAGTDYTEAFF.

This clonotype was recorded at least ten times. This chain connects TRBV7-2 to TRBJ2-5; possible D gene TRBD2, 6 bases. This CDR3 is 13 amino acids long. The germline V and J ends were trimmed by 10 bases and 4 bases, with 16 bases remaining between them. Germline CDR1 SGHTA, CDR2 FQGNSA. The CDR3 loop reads CANEAGGGETQYF. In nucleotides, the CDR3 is TGTGCCAACGAAGCGGGTGGAGGAGAGACCCAGTACTTC.

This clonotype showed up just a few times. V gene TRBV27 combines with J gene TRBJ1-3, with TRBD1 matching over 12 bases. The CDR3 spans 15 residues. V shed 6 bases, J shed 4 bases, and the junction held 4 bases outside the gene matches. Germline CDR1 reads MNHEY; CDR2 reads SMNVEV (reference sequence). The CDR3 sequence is CASRRDRGPGNTIYF. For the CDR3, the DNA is TGTGCCAGCAGGAGGGACAGGGGGCCGGGAAACACCATATATTTT.

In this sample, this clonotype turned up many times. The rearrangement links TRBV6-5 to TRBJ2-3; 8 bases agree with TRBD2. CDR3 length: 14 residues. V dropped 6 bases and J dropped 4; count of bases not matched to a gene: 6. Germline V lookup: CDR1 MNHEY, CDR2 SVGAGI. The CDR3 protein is CASSREGRSDTQYF. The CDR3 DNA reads TGTGCCAGCAGCCGGGAGGGCCGGTCAGATACGCAGTATTTT.

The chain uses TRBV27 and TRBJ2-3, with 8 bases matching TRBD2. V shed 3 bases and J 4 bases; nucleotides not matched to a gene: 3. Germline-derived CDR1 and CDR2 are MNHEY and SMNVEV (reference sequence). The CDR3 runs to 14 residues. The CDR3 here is CASSFRLAPDTQYF. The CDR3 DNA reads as TGTGCCAGCAGTTTCCGACTAGCGCCAGATACGCAGTATTTT.

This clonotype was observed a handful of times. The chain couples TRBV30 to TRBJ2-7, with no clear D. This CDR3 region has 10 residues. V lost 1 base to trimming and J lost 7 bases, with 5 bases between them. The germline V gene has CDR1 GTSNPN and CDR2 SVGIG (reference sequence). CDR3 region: CAWSAEEQYF. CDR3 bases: TGTGCCTGGAGTGCTGAGGAGCAGTACTTC.

CDR3 bases: TGTGCCAGCAGAGCCAACAGAGATTACGAGCAGTACTTC. This codes for CASRANRDYEQYF. This rearrangement joins TRBV28 to TRBJ2-7; D is unresolved. V shed 6 bases and J shed 4 bases, with 13 bases lying between them. Germline V gene data show CDR1 as MDHEN and CDR2 as SYDVKM. This CDR3 contains 13 residues.

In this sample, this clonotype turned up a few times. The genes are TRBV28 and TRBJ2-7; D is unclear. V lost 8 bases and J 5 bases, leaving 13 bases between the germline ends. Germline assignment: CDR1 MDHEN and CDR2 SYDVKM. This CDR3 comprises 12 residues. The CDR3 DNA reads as TGTGCCAGCCGACTTACACACGACGAGCAGTACTTC. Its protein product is CASRLTHDEQYF.

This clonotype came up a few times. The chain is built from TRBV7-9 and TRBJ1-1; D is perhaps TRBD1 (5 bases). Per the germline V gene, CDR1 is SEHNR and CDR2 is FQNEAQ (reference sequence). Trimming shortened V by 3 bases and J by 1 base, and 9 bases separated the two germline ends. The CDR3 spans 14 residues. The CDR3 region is CASSFDSRNTEAFF. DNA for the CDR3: TGTGCCAGCAGCTTCGACAGTAGGAACACTGAAGCTTTCTTT.